Below are 30 T cell receptor beta chains sequenced from a single sample in a study of blood T cell repertoires in COVID-19. TCRdb keeps only in-frame clones here, not all; method: immunoSEQ multiplex PCR. The sample carries roughly 180,000 clones, roughly 80% recorded once. The material sequenced was PBMCs or T cells enriched from blood (not recorded which). The receptors originated from a woman in her thirties or forties with acute COVID-19.

The V gene is TRBV25-1, the J gene TRBJ2-5; D may be TRBD2 (7 bases). This CDR3 has 15 residues. Trimming took off 8 bases at V and 2 bases at J, with 18 bases between the two ends. Germline V gene sequence: CDR1 MGHDK, CDR2 SYGVNS. The CDR3 sequence: CASASEGGLQETQYF. Here the CDR3 DNA reads TGTGCCAGCGCGTCCGAGGGGGGGCTACAAGAGACCCAGTACTTC.

V is TRBV11-2 and J is TRBJ2-7; D gene unclear. V shed 1 base and J shed 3 bases, with 10 bases lying between them. Per the germline V gene, CDR1 is SGHAT and CDR2 is FQNNGV. The CDR3 loop spans 14 amino acids. CDR3 sequence reads: CASSLGSVYYEQYF. CDR3 in DNA: TGTGCCAGCAGCTTAGGTTCAGTGTACTACGAGCAGTACTTC.

V and J are TRBV5-1 and TRBJ2-2; TRBD2 matches at 14 bases. V gave up 3 bases and J gave up 7 bases; unmatched junction bases: 5. This CDR3 is 16 amino acids long. Germline lookup yields CDR1 SGHRS and CDR2 YFSETQ. CDR3 loop: CASSSGLAGAHGELFF. CDR3 bases: TGCGCCAGCAGCTCGGGACTAGCGGGAGCCCACGGGGAGCTGTTTTTT.

V usage is TRBV11-3 and J usage is TRBJ2-1, with TRBD2 identical over 15 bases. V gave up 4 bases and J gave up 9 bases; unmatched junction bases: 4. In germline, CDR1 is SGHNT, CDR2 YENEEA. This CDR3 has 15 amino acids. The CDR3 protein is CASSSRTSGRAEQFF. CDR3 DNA sequence: TGTGCCAGCAGCTCCCGGACTAGCGGGAGGGCTGAGCAGTTCTTC.

This rearrangement joins TRBV19 to TRBJ2-2; possibly TRBD1 for D (5 bases). Trimming took 1 base from V and 9 from J, leaving 9 bases between them. Germline lookup yields CDR1 LNHDA and CDR2 SQIVND (reference sequence). CDR3 size: 13 residues. CDR3: CASSIGGRRELFF. CDR3 bases: TGTGCCAGTAGTATAGGGGGCCGCCGGGAGCTGTTTTTT. The complete variable domain, with remaining parts taken from reference TRBV19 and TRBJ2-2, reads DGGITQSPKYLFRKEGQNVTLSCEQNLNHDAMYWYRQDPGQGLRLIYYSQIVNDFQKGDIAEGYSVSREKKESFPLTVTSAQKNPTAFYLCASSIGGRRELFFGEGSRLTVL.

This clone was detected once. The rearrangement links TRBV30 to TRBJ1-1; D unclear. Germline V gene sequence: CDR1 GTSNPN, CDR2 SVGIG (reference sequence). CDR3 length equals 12 residues. Trimming stripped 4 bases from V and 5 bases from J, with 11 bases between. DNA for the CDR3: TGTGCCTGGATTTTCGACAAAACTGAAGCTTTCTTT. It is translated as CAWIFDKTEAFF. Full variable domain (remainder filled in from reference TRBV30 and TRBJ1-1): SQTIHQWPATLVQPVGSPLSLECTVEGTSNPNLYWYRQAAGRGLQLLFYSVGIGQISSEVPQNLSASRPQDRQFILSSKKLLLSDSGFYLCAWIFDKTEAFFGQGTRLTVV.

This clone was found a few times. The chain recombines TRBV30 with TRBJ1-2; D is unclear. Trimming took off 1 base at V and 7 bases at J, with 13 bases between the two ends. CDR1 and CDR2 from the germline V gene are GTSNPN and SVGIG (reference sequence). The CDR3 length is 13 residues. The CDR3 nucleotides read TGTGCCTGGAGTGCCTCCCTATCGGGTGGCTACACCTTC. It is translated as CAWSASLSGGYTF.

The chain uses TRBV3-1 (or the pseudogene TRBV3-2) and TRBJ2-4; TRBD2 matches 14 bases. V dropped 4 bases and J dropped 6; count of bases not matched to a gene: 5. CDR1 and CDR2 (germline): LGHDT, YNNKEL (reference sequence). The CDR3 is made up of 16 amino acids. Here the CDR3 DNA reads TGTGCCAGCAGCCGCTCCGGGACTAGCGGGAGAAACATTCAGTACTTC. Translation gives CASSRSGTSGRNIQYF.

This clone appeared a few times. V gene TRBV30 combines with J gene TRBJ1-2; perhaps TRBD1 as D (5 bases). The V and J ends lost 2 bases and 4 bases respectively, with 8 bases between them. CDR3 length equals 12 residues. Germline-derived CDR1 and CDR2 are GTSNPN and SVGIG (reference sequence). The CDR3 region has the DNA TGTGCCTGGAGTACAGGAAGCTATGGCTACACCTTC. It encodes CAWSTGSYGYTF.

Ten or more counts support this clone. The rearrangement uses TRBV5-1 and TRBJ2-1; TRBD2 matches at 7 bases. The ends lost 4 bases at V and 7 bases at J; junction bases unmatched: 8. Germline V gene lookup returns CDR1 SGHRS and CDR2 YFSETQ. The length of the CDR3 is 14 residues. The CDR3 loop reads CASSPGGAGNEQFF. The CDR3 DNA is TGCGCCAGCAGCCCGGGAGGCGCTGGGAATGAGCAGTTCTTC.

The chain has TRBV21-1 and TRBJ1-3; the tabulated D call, TRBD1, remains unverified against the DNA. TRBV21-1 is deemed a pseudogene. The CDR3 sequence is 15 residues long. CDR3 protein: CASSKDHRKNYTIYF. The CDR3 DNA follows: TGTGCCAGCAGCAAAGATCACAGGAAGAATTACACCATATATTTT.

The V gene is TRBV2, the J gene TRBJ1-2; 7 positions match TRBD1. Trimming at V came to 4 bases and at J to 6 bases, leaving 14 bases not matched to a gene. Germline CDR1 reads SNHLY; CDR2 reads FYNNEI. The CDR3 contains 16 residues. CDR3 loop: CASSGFGYTGVDGYTF. In DNA form, the CDR3 reads TGTGCCAGCAGTGGTTTTGGCTACACAGGGGTTGATGGCTACACCTTC.

V gene TRBV9 combines with J gene TRBJ1-4, with TRBD1 matching 10 bases. After removal of 0 bases from V and 7 bases from J, the junction contained 9 bases not matched to a gene. CDR3 length equals 17 residues. Germline V gene data show CDR1 as SGDLS and CDR2 as YYNGEE. The CDR3 DNA reads TGTGCCAGCAGCGTAGGTTATGGGACAGGGGTCGGTGAAAAACTGTTTTTT. It codes for CASSVGYGTGVGEKLFF.

This chain links TRBV27 with TRBJ1-2; the D gene is possibly TRBD1 (5 bases). The CDR3 totals 14 residues. Germline V CDR1 and CDR2: MNHEY, SMNVEV (reference sequence). V lost 5 bases, J lost 4 bases, and 14 bases lay in between. The DNA of the CDR3 is TGTGCCAGCAGTCCAGCCGGGACTCTCTATGGCTACACCTTC. Residues: CASSPAGTLYGYTF.

V is TRBV27 and J is TRBJ1-6; D not resolved. CDR1 and CDR2 (germline): MNHEY, SMNVEV (reference sequence). The CDR3 spans 14 residues. V was cut by 3 bases and J by 7 bases, with 10 bases left in between. Here the CDR3 reads CASSLRGQNSPLHF. For the CDR3, the DNA is TGTGCCAGCAGTTTGAGAGGGCAAAATTCACCCCTCCACTTT.

In nucleotides, the CDR3 is TGTGCCAGCAGCTTCGTGGGGGCGGCGCTAGAGACCCAGTACTTC. Its protein product is CASSFVGAALETQYF. The chain has TRBV28 and TRBJ2-5; D might be TRBD1 (6 bases). Looked up from germline, CDR1 is MDHEN and CDR2 is SYDVKM. This CDR3 is 15 amino acids long. V shed 6 bases and J shed 4 bases, with 18 bases lying between them.

The V gene is TRBV30, the J gene TRBJ2-7, with D possibly matching TRBD1 (6 bases). In germline, CDR1 is GTSNPN, CDR2 SVGIG (reference sequence). With 0 bases removed from V and 6 bases from J, the gap between germline ends came to 9 bases. The CDR3 is made up of 12 amino acids. This chain's CDR3 is CAWSVGGGEQYV. DNA of the CDR3: TGTGCCTGGAGTGTTGGGGGCGGCGAGCAGTACGTC.

The rearrangement links TRBV6-1 to TRBJ2-5; 12 nucleotides agree with TRBD2. The CDR3 is made up of 19 amino acids. J was trimmed by 2 bases and V by 2 bases; bases with no gene match: 12. CDR1 is MNHNS and CDR2 is SASEGT in the germline V gene. Written as DNA, the CDR3 is TGTGCCAGCAGTGAATCTTACCCCGGACTAGCGGGGCTACAAGAGACCCAGTACTTC. It yields the protein CASSESYPGLAGLQETQYF.

This chain uses TRBV6-5 with TRBJ2-7, with 13 bases that match TRBD2. After removal of 3 bases from V and 3 bases from J, the junction contained 2 bases not matched to a gene. CDR3 size: 15 residues. The germline V gene has CDR1 MNHEY and CDR2 SVGAGI. CDR3 DNA sequence: TGTGCCAGCAGTTATGGGACTAGCGGGAACTACGAGCAGTACTTC. This translates into CASSYGTSGNYEQYF.

The chain combines TRBV10-2 with TRBJ1-2, with 12 bases that match TRBD1. The CDR3 is 15 amino acids. The germline V gene encodes CDR1 WSHSY and CDR2 SAAADI. V was pared by 4 bases and J by 2 bases, with 2 bases of the junction left unmatched. The CDR3, as DNA: TGCGCCAGCAGTGCGGGACAGGGGGCGAACTATGGCTACACCTTC. It yields the protein CASSAGQGANYGYTF.

This rearrangement joins TRBV7-2 to TRBJ1-2; possible D gene TRBD1, 5 bases. This CDR3 region has 14 residues. Germline V gene sequence: CDR1 SGHTA, CDR2 FQGNSA. Trimming removed 3 bases at V and 8 bases at J, with 16 bases between. The DNA for the CDR3 is TGTGCCAGCAGCTTCAATTTCCAGGGTAAAGGCTACACCTTC. Translation gives CASSFNFQGKGYTF.

The V call is TRBV7-3, the J call TRBJ2-1; 9 nucleotides agree with TRBD2. The CDR3 totals 15 residues. Germline CDR1 and CDR2: SGHTA and FQGTGA. V was pared by 5 bases and J by 6 bases, with 8 bases of the junction left unmatched. The CDR3, as DNA: TGTGCCAGCAGCCTTAATAGCGGGGGATTCAATGAGCAGTTCTTC. Protein sequence: CASSLNSGGFNEQFF.

The chain has TRBV12-3 or TRBV12-4 and TRBJ1-2; TRBD1 might be the D (5 bases). This CDR3 spans 13 amino acids. Between the trimmed V and J ends, which lost 6 bases and 3 bases, there was a span of 11 bases. CDR3 protein: CASSQTVHYGYTF. The DNA of the CDR3 is TGTGCCAGCAGCCAGACAGTGCACTATGGCTACACCTTC.

In its sample, this clone was seen once. The chain employs TRBV4-1 and TRBJ2-2; tentative D call: TRBD2 (7 bases). V was shortened by 0 bases and J by 5 bases, with 13 bases between the two germline ends. The CDR3 is 16 residues long. Germline CDR1 MGHRA, CDR2 YSYEKL. CDR3 in amino acids: CASSQDWGGRTGELFF. In nucleotides, the CDR3 is TGCGCCAGCAGCCAAGATTGGGGGGGCCGAACCGGGGAGCTGTTTTTT.

This rearrangement joins TRBV4-2 to TRBJ2-1; D gene unclear. The ends were cut back, 0 bases at V and 7 bases at J, with 13 bases in the middle. Germline V lookup: CDR1 LGHNA, CDR2 YNFKEQ. The CDR3 loop spans 15 amino acids. The CDR3 bases are TGTGCCAGCAGCCAAGATATGAGTAGTTATAATGAGCAGTTCTTC. It encodes CASSQDMSSYNEQFF.

The V gene is TRBV6-1, the J gene TRBJ1-4; D is ambiguous. The CDR3 spans 12 residues. V lost 2 bases and J 8 bases, leaving 6 bases between the germline ends. Germline CDR1 is MNHNS and CDR2 is SASEGT. The CDR3 is CASSEFGEKLFF. CDR3 sequence (DNA): TGTGCCAGCAGTGAATTTGGCGAAAAACTGTTTTTT.

This sequence joins TRBV18 and TRBJ1-2; D is perhaps TRBD1 (6 bases). The CDR3 length is 14 residues. Germline assignment: CDR1 KGHSH and CDR2 LQKENI. V lost 1 base, J lost 3 bases, and 9 bases lay in between. CDR3 nucleotides: TGTGCCAGCTCACCACAGGGGGTTGACTATGGCTACACCTTC. Protein: CASSPQGVDYGYTF.

The chain employs TRBV11-2 and TRBJ2-1; weak D call: TRBD1 (7 bases). The V gene lost 4 bases and the J gene lost 12 bases, with 25 bases spanning the gap. The germline V gene has CDR1 SGHAT and CDR2 FQNNGV. This CDR3 has 16 residues. CDR3 protein: CASSSDTSRGVGRQFF. Here the CDR3 DNA reads TGTGCCAGCAGCTCCGACACCTCCAGGGGGGTAGGTCGGCAGTTCTTC.

V gene TRBV6-1 combines with J gene TRBJ2-3, with TRBD2 identical over 9 bases. The ends lost 4 bases at V and 0 bases at J; junction bases unmatched: 11. The CDR3 is made up of 18 amino acids. Germline CDR1 is MNHNS and CDR2 is SASEGT. The CDR3 loop reads CASSVQTTSGLSTDTQYF. The DNA for the CDR3 is TGTGCCAGCAGTGTACAGACGACTAGCGGACTTAGCACAGATACGCAGTATTTT.

The chain recombines TRBV6-1 with TRBJ2-3, with a tentative D call TRBD2 (5 bases). The CDR3 length is 15 residues. The ends were cut back, 2 bases at V and 3 bases at J, with 12 bases in the middle. Germline CDR1 and CDR2: MNHNS and SASEGT. The CDR3 nucleotides are TGTGCCAGCAGTGAAAGGGTTCGGGGAACAGATACGCAGTATTTT. Its translation: CASSERVRGTDTQYF.